This TCR beta chain was identified during a study of T cell changes during pregnancy in multiple sclerosis. Clones were sequenced by immunoSEQ multiplex PCR, and TCRdb holds only the in-frame ones, with some missing. The sample yields about 14,000 clones, almost 90% seen once. The germline V gene has CDR1 MRHNA and CDR2 SNTAGT. V dropped 0 bases and J dropped 7; count of bases not matched to a gene: 4. The CDR3 is made up of 15 amino acids. The chain is built from TRBV6-4 and TRBJ2-1, with TRBD2 identical over 9 bases. The receptor was derived from a female donor in good health, enrolled as a control in a pregnancy study. The sequenced sample was CD8+ T cells from peripheral blood mononuclear cells, obtained after pregnancy. The CDR3 nucleotides are TGTGCCAGCAGTGACTCCGCGGGAGGGCCTAATGAGCAGTTCTTC. Translated, it gives CASSDSAGGPNEQFF.